Detailed here is one T cell receptor (beta chain). The CDR3 covers 17 residues. Germline assignment: CDR1 SGHVS and CDR2 FQNEAQ. The ends were cut back, 5 bases at V and 0 bases at J, with 17 bases in the middle. This entry belongs to a study of blood T cells in healthy people across ages. A sample-barcoded 5' primer and a J-beta primer mix were used in a second PCR of roughly 6 to 12 cycles. MiXCR, applied by TCRdb to the 5' RACE reads, yields one record per CDR3 protein. The sample records 1.2 million to 1.5 million distinct CDR3 sequences, approximately 40% being singletons. The sequence came from a young woman in good health. Sequencing was carried out using blood. The chain employs TRBV7-8 and TRBJ2-1; weak D call: TRBD2 (7 bases). CDR3 in DNA: TGTGCCAGCAGCCTCCGGGGGGCGGGAACCTCCTACAATGAGCAGTTCTTC. Its translation: CASSLRGAGTSYNEQFF.